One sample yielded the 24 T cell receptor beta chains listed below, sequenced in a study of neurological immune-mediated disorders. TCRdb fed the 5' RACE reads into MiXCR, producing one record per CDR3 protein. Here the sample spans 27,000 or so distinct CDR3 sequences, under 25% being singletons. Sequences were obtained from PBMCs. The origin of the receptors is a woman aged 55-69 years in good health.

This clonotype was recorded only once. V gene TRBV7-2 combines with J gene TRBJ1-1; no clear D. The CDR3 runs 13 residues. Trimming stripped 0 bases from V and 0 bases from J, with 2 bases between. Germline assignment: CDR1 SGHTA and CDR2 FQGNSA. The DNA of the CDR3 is TGTGCCAGCAGCTTAGCGATGAACACTGAAGCTTTCTTT. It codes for CASSLAMNTEAFF.

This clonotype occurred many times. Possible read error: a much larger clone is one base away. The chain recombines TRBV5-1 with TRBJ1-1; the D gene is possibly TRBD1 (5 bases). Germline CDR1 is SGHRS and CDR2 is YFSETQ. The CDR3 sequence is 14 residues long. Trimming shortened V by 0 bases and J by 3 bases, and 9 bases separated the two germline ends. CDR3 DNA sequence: TGCGCCAGCAGCTTGGCTCGGGGGGACACTGAAGCTTTCTTT. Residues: CASSLARGDTEAFF. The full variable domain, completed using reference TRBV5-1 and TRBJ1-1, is KAGVTQTPRYLIKTRGQQVTLSCSPISGHRSVSWYQQTPGQGLQFLFEYFSETQRNKGNFPGRFSGRQFSNSRSEMNVSTLELGDSALYLCASSLARGDTEAFFGQGTRLTVV.

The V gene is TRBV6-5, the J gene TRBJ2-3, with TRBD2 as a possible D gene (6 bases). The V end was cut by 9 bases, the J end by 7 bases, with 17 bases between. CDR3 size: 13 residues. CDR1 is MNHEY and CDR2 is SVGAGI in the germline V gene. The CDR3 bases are TGTGCCAGTAGCCCTCAGGCGGGATATACGCAGTATTTT. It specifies CASSPQAGYTQYF.

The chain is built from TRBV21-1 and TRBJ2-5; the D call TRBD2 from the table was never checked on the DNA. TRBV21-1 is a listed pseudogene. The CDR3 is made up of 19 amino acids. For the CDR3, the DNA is TGTGCCACATCGAGGGGCGATTTCGGACTAGCGGTCCCCCAAGAGACCCGGTACTTC. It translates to CATSRGDFGLAVPQETRYF.

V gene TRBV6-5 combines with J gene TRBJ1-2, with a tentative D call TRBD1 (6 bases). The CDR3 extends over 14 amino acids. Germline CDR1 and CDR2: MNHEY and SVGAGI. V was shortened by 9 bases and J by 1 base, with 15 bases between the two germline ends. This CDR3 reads CASSLQGLNYGYTF. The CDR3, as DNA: TGTGCCAGTAGTCTACAGGGCCTTAACTATGGCTACACCTTC.

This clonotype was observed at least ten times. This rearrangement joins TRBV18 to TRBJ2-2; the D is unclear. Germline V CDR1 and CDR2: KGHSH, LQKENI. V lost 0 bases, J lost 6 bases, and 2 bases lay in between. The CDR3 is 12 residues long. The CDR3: CASSPPSGELFF. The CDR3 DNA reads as TGTGCCAGCTCACCACCGTCCGGGGAGCTGTTTTTT.

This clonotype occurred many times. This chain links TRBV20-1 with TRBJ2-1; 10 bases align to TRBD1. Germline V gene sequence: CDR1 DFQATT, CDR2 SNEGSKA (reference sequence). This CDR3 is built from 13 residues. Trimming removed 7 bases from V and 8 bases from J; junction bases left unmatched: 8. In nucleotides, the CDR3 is TGCAGTGTCGAGGACAGGGGGTCCTATGAGCAGTTCTTC. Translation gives CSVEDRGSYEQFF.

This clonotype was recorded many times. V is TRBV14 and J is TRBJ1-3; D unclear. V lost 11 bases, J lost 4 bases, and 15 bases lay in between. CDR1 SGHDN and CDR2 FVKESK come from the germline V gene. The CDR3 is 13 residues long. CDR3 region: CACNYDAGNTIYF. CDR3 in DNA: TGTGCCTGCAACTACGACGCCGGAAACACCATATATTTT.

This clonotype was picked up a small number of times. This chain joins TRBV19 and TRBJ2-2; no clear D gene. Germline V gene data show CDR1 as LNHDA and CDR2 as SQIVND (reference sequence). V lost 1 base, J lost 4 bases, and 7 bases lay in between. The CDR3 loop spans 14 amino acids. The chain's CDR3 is CASSIGHPTGELFF. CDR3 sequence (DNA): TGTGCCAGTAGTATAGGGCACCCCACCGGGGAGCTGTTTTTT.

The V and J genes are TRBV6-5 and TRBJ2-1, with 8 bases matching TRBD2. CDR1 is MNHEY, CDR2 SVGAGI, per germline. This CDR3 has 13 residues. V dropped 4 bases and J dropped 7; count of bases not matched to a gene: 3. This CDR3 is CASSSGLGNEQFF. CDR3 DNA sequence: TGTGCCAGCAGTTCGGGACTAGGGAATGAGCAGTTCTTC.

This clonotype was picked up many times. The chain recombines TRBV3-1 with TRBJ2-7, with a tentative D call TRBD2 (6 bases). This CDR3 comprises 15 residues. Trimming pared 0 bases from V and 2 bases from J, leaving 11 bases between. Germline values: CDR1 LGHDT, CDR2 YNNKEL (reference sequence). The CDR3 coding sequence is TGTGCCAGCAGCCAAGACGGGACTGTTCCCTACGAGCAGTACTTC. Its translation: CASSQDGTVPYEQYF.

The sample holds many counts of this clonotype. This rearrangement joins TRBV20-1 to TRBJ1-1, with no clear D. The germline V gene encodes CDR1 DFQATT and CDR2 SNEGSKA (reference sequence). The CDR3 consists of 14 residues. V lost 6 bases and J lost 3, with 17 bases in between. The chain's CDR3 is CSAGKPESDTEAFF. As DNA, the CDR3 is TGCAGTGCGGGGAAACCAGAGTCGGACACTGAAGCTTTCTTT.

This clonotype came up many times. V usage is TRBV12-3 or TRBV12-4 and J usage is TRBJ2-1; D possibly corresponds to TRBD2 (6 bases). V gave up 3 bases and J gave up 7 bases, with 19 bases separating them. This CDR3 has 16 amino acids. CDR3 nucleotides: TGTGCCAGCAGTTTCCGACTAGGCCGGTCACGAAATGAGCAGTTCTTC. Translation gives CASSFRLGRSRNEQFF.

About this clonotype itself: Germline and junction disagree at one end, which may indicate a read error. This CDR3 is CASRMGSKPQHF. For the CDR3, the DNA is TGTGCCAGCAGAATGGGGAGCAAGCCACAGCATTTT. This chain connects TRBV28 to TRBJ1-5; no clear D. Germline V gene data show CDR1 as MDHEN and CDR2 as SYDVKM. This CDR3 has 12 residues.

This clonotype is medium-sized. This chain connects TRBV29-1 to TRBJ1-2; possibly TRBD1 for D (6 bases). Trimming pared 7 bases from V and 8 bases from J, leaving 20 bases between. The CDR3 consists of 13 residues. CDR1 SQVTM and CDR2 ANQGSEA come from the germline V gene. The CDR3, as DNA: TGCAGCGCCCTGGAGGGGGAGGGAGCAGGCTACACCTTC. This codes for CSALEGEGAGYTF.

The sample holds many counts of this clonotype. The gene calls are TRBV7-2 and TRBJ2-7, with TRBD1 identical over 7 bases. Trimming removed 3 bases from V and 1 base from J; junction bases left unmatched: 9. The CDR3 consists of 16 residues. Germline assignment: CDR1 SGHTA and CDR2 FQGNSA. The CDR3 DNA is TGTGCCAGCAGCTTCGTCGATCGGGACAGATCCTACGAGCAGTACTTC. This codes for CASSFVDRDRSYEQYF.

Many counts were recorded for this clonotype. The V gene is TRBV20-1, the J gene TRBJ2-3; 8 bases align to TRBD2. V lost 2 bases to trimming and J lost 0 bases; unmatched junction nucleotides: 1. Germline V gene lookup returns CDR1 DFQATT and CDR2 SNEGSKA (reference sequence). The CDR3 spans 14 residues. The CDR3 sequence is CSARRLASTDTQYF. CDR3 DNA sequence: TGCAGTGCTAGAAGACTAGCGAGCACAGATACGCAGTATTTT.

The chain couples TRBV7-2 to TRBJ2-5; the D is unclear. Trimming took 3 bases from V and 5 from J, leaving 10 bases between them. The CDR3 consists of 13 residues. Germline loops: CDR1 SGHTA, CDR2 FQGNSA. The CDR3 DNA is TGTGCCAGCAGCTTCGCTCTAGAGGAGACCCAGTACTTC. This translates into CASSFALEETQYF.

The CDR3 DNA sequence: TGTGCCAGCGGGACTAGCGGGGGGGCGGAGACCCAGTACTTC. Its protein product is CASGTSGGAETQYF. The chain joins TRBV6-2 or TRBV6-3 to TRBJ2-5; 16 bases agree with TRBD2. Looked up from germline, CDR1 is MNHEY and CDR2 is SVGEGT. V shed 8 bases, J shed 5 bases, and the junction held 2 bases outside the gene matches. The CDR3 runs to 14 residues.

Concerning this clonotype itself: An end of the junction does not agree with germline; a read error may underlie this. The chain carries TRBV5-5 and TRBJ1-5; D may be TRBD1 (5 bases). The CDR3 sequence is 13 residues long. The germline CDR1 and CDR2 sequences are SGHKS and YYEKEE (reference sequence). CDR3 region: CASSLEGSQPQHF. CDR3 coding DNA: TGTGCCAGCAGCTTAGAGGGGTCTCAGCCACAGCATTTT.

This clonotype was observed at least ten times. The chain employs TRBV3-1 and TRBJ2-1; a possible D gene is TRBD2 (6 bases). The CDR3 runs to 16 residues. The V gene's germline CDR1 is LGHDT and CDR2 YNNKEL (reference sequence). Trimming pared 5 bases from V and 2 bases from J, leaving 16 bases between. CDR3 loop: CASSGEGSGTYNEQFF. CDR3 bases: TGTGCCAGCAGCGGCGAGGGTAGCGGTACCTACAATGAGCAGTTCTTC.

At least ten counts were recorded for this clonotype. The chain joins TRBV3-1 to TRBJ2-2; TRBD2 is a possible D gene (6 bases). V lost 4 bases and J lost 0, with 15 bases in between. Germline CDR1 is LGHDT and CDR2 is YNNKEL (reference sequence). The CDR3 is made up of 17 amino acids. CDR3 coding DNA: TGTGCCAGCAGCCCTCCCTTAGGCGGGACGAACACCGGGGAGCTGTTTTTT. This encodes CASSPPLGGTNTGELFF.

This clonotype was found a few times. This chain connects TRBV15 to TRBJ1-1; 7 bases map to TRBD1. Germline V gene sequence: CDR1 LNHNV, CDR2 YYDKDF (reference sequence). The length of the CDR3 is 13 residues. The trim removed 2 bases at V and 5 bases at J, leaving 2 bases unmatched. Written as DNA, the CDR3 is TGTGCCACCAGCAGAAGGGGGCGGACTGAAGCTTTCTTT. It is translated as CATSRRGRTEAFF.

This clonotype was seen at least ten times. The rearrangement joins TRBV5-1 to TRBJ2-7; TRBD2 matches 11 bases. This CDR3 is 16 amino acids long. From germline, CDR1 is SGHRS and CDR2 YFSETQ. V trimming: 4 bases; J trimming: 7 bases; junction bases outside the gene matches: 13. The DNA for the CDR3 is TGCGCCAGCAGCGGCCCCTCGGGACTAGCGGCCCCAGAGCAGTACTTC. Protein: CASSGPSGLAAPEQYF.